Here is one T cell receptor (beta chain) with its context. Its specificity is not known. The sample belongs to a study of shared clonotypes between healthy human individuals. Study conclusions and caveats: Compared with memory subsets, naive subsets generally had larger estimated richness. Generation probability values for non-shared clonotypes were lower than those for clonotypes shared by all four donors. The study found roughly 5% of naive CD4 clonotypes shared across a few donors.

The V gene's germline CDR1 is LNHDA and CDR2 SQIVND (reference sequence). This CDR3 is 13 amino acids long. The V gene lost 3 bases and the J gene lost 3 bases, with 8 bases spanning the gap. Per the authors' pipeline: ImmunoSEQ junction-only sequences lacked quality scores, so their filtering differed. Profiling relied on immunoSEQ multiplex PCR, and the TCRdb table lists in-frame clones only, not all of them. Clone size and V and J calls were adopted from that table, with D and trimming inferred from the DNA. Here the sample spans about 2.4 million clones, roughly 92% being singletons. Specimen: naive CD4+ T cells sorted from blood. Subset specified: CD45RA+ positively selected. The V and J genes are TRBV19 and TRBJ1-2; D not resolved. The clonotype comes from a man younger than 30 in good health. CDR3 in amino acids: CASSIGGDYGYTF. Here the CDR3 DNA reads TGTGCCAGTAGTATTGGTGGGGACTATGGCTACACCTTC. The whole variable domain, filled in from reference TRBV19 and TRBJ1-2, reads DGGITQSPKYLFRKEGQNVTLSCEQNLNHDAMYWYRQDPGQGLRLIYYSQIVNDFQKGDIAEGYSVSREKKESFPLTVTSAQKNPTAFYLCASSIGGDYGYTFGSGTRLTVV.